These 15 T cell receptor beta chains originate from one sample sequenced in a study of blood T cell repertoires in COVID-19. Produced via immunoSEQ multiplex PCR; TCRdb's table is partial and in-frame only. The table shows around 480,000 clones, with about nine tenths occurring only once. The sequenced sample consisted of peripheral blood. All receptors derive from a woman between 50 and 59 years old with COVID-19, enrolled during active disease.

The rearrangement uses TRBV18 and TRBJ2-7, with a weak D call TRBD2 (7 bases). The V end was cut by 6 bases, the J end by 3 bases, with 27 bases between. The CDR3 spans 18 residues. CDR1 and CDR2 from the germline V gene are KGHSH and LQKENI. CDR3 protein: CASSSGVGAGADHYEQYF. The CDR3 DNA reads TGTGCCAGCTCCTCGGGGGTTGGGGCGGGGGCCGACCACTACGAGCAGTACTTC.

This sequence joins TRBV7-9 and TRBJ1-1; D uncertain. Between the trimmed V and J ends, which lost 1 base and 3 bases, there was a span of 9 bases. The CDR3 loop spans 14 amino acids. Germline CDR1 SEHNR, CDR2 FQNEAQ (reference sequence). DNA of the CDR3: TGTGCCAGCAGCTTAGGTACGGTAGACACTGAAGCTTTCTTT. Translating gives CASSLGTVDTEAFF.

V usage is TRBV19 and J usage is TRBJ2-3; no clear D gene. CDR3 size: 17 residues. Trimming stripped 3 bases from V and 3 bases from J, with 19 bases between. In germline, CDR1 is LNHDA, CDR2 SQIVND (reference sequence). CDR3 region: CASSIVSSGLVTDTQYF. CDR3 coding DNA: TGTGCCAGTAGTATCGTATCGTCAGGCCTCGTTACAGATACGCAGTATTTT.

In this sample, this clone turned up once. The rearrangement links TRBV25-1 to TRBJ1-2; TRBD1 agrees at 10 bases. J was trimmed by 5 bases and V by 6 bases; bases with no gene match: 3. The CDR3 sequence is 13 residues long. Looked up from germline, CDR1 is MGHDK and CDR2 is SYGVNS. The CDR3 DNA reads as TGTGCCAGCAGGGGACAGGGGATTTATGGCTACACCTTC. Encoded protein: CASRGQGIYGYTF.

The chain employs TRBV15 and TRBJ1-4; D gene uncertain. The length of the CDR3 is 15 residues. CDR1 LNHNV and CDR2 YYDKDF come from the germline V gene (reference sequence). The V gene lost 0 bases and the J gene lost 8 bases, with 13 bases spanning the gap. In DNA, the CDR3 is TGTGCCACCAGCAGAGATTCCGAGGGAGGGGAAAAACTGTTTTTT. Its translation: CATSRDSEGGEKLFF.

This clone showed up just once. The rearrangement links TRBV11-1 to TRBJ2-7; D possibly corresponds to TRBD1 (5 bases). Trimming pared 2 bases from V and 5 bases from J, leaving 16 bases between. The CDR3 runs to 15 residues. Germline loops: CDR1 SGHAT, CDR2 FQDESV (reference sequence). The CDR3 here is CASSLRVSGNHEQYF. In DNA form, the CDR3 reads TGTGCCAGCAGCTTACGGGTGTCAGGGAACCACGAGCAGTACTTC.

This CDR3 reads CASSLARGTDEAFF. As DNA, the CDR3 is TGCGCCAGCAGCTTGGCCAGGGGGACAGATGAAGCTTTCTTT. The gene calls are TRBV5-1 and TRBJ1-1; the match to TRBD1 covers 7 bases. The CDR3 extends over 14 amino acids. The junction had 6 bases not matched to a gene; V was cut back by 0 bases and J by 7 bases. Germline CDR1 reads SGHRS; CDR2 reads YFSETQ.

This chain joins TRBV5-1 and TRBJ1-4; tentatively, D is TRBD1 (6 bases). This CDR3 region has 14 residues. V was trimmed by 1 base and J by 8 bases, leaving 12 bases between them. Per the germline V gene, CDR1 is SGHRS and CDR2 is YFSETQ. The CDR3 nucleotides are TGCGCCAGCAGCTTGTCAGGGGTGGGAGAAAAACTGTTTTTT. Protein product: CASSLSGVGEKLFF.

The chain links TRBV5-1 to TRBJ1-1; possible D gene TRBD1, 6 bases. Per the germline V gene, CDR1 is SGHRS and CDR2 is YFSETQ. The CDR3 loop spans 14 amino acids. Trimming stripped 5 bases from V and 2 bases from J, with 13 bases between. This CDR3 is CASRSTGYNTEAFF. The DNA of the CDR3 is TGCGCCAGCAGGTCGACAGGCTACAACACTGAAGCTTTCTTT.

The chain recombines TRBV10-3 with TRBJ2-2; 7 bases are shared with TRBD1. The CDR3 extends over 16 amino acids. Germline assignment: CDR1 ENHRY and CDR2 SYGVKD. V lost 2 bases, J lost 5 bases, and 8 bases stayed unmatched. CDR3 bases: TGTGCCATCAGTGAGGTTGGGACAGTCGATACCGGGGAGCTGTTTTTT. Its translation is CAISEVGTVDTGELFF.

The chain combines TRBV12-3 or TRBV12-4 with TRBJ1-2; D is undetermined. V was pared by 7 bases and J by 0 bases, with 9 bases between. The CDR3 covers 13 residues. DNA of the CDR3: TGTGCCAGCAAGCGGGGATCTAACTATGGCTACACCTTC. This codes for CASKRGSNYGYTF.

This chain joins TRBV7-6 and TRBJ2-1; TRBD1 matches at 10 bases. The CDR3 covers 17 residues. The V gene end was trimmed by 6 bases and the J gene end by 7 bases; junction bases not matched to a gene: 15. In germline, CDR1 is SGHVS, CDR2 FNYEAQ. DNA for the CDR3: TGTGCCAGCAGTCGTCCTCCGGGACAGGGGTCGTTTAATGAGCAGTTCTTC. This sequence encodes CASSRPPGQGSFNEQFF.

The chain carries TRBV11-3 and TRBJ2-5; 12 bases fit TRBD2. The V segment lost 5 bases and the J segment 1 base; nucleotides outside the gene matches: 5. Germline CDR1 is SGHNT and CDR2 is YENEEA. The CDR3 runs to 16 residues. The CDR3 region is CASSGRLAGAQETQYF. In nucleotides, the CDR3 is TGTGCCAGCAGCGGTCGACTAGCGGGGGCCCAAGAGACCCAGTACTTC.

The chain is built from TRBV7-9 and TRBJ1-4; the D gene is possibly TRBD1 (6 bases). V lost 5 bases to trimming and J lost 5 bases, with 15 bases between them. The CDR3 runs to 15 residues. CDR1 SEHNR and CDR2 FQNEAQ come from the germline V gene (reference sequence). Here the CDR3 DNA reads TGTGCCAGCAGCCGAATCGACAGGACGAATGAAAAACTGTTTTTT. Amino acid sequence: CASSRIDRTNEKLFF.

This chain links TRBV10-3 with TRBJ2-7; a weak D match, TRBD2 (7 bases). The CDR3 runs 13 residues. V was pared by 8 bases and J by 4 bases, with 15 bases between. Germline CDR1 reads ENHRY; CDR2 reads SYGVKD. The CDR3 nucleotides are TGTGCCATCGGAGGGGGGGGAGGGTACGAGCAGTACTTC. Its translation is CAIGGGGGYEQYF.